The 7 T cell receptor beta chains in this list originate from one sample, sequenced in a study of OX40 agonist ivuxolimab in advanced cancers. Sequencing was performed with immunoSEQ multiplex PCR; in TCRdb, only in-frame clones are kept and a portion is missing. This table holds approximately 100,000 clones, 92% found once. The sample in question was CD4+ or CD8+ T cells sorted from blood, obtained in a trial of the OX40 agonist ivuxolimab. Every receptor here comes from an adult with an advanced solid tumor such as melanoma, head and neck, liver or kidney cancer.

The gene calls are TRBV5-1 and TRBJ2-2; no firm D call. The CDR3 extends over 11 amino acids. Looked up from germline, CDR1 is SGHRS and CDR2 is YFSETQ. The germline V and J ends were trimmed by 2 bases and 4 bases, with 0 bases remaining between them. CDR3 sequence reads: CASSFTGELFF. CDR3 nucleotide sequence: TGCGCCAGCAGCTTCACCGGGGAGCTGTTTTTT.

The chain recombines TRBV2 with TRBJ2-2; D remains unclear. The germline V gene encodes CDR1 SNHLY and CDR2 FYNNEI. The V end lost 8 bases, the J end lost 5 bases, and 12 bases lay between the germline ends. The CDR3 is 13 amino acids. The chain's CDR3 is CASADGLTGELFF. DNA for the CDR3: TGTGCCAGCGCAGATGGGTTAACCGGGGAGCTGTTTTTT. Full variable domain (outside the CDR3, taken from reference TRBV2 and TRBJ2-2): EPEVTQTPSHQVTQMGQEVILRCVPISNHLYFYWYRQILGQKVEFLVSFYNNEISEKSEIFDDQFSVERPDGSNFTLKIRSTKLEDSAMYFCASADGLTGELFFGEGSRLTVL.

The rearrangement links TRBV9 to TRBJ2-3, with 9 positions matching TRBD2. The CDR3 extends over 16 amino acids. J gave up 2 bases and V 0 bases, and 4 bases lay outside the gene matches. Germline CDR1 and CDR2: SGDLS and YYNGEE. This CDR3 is CASSVGLAGNTDTQYF. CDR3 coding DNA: TGTGCCAGCAGCGTAGGGCTAGCGGGAAACACAGATACGCAGTATTTT.

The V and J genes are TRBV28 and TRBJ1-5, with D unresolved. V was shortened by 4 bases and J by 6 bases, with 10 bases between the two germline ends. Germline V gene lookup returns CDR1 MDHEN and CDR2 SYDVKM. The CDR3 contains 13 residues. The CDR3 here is CASSSPRRQPQHF. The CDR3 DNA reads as TGTGCCAGCAGTTCCCCCCGCCGTCAGCCCCAGCATTTT.

The CDR3, as DNA: TGTGTTCGCAGAGGGGGAGCGTGGGGCACAGATACGCAGTATTTT. Its translation: CVRRGGAWGTDTQYF. The V and J genes are TRBV10-3 and TRBJ2-3; possibly TRBD1 for D (6 bases). The CDR3 runs to 15 residues. Per the germline V gene, CDR1 is ENHRY and CDR2 is SYGVKD.

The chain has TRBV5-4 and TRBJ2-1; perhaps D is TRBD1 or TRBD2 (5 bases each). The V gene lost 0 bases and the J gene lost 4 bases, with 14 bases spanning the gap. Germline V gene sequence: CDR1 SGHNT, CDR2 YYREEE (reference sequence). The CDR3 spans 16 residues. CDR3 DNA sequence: TGTGCCAGCAGCTTGGATACGGGGCGGACTTACAATGAGCAGTTCTTC. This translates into CASSLDTGRTYNEQFF. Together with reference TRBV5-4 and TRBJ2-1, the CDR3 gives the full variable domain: ETGVTQSPTHLIKTRGQQVTLRCSSQSGHNTVSWYQQALGQGPQFIFQYYREEENGRGNFPPRFSGLQFPNYSSELNVNALELDDSALYLCASSLDTGRTYNEQFFGPGTRLTVL.

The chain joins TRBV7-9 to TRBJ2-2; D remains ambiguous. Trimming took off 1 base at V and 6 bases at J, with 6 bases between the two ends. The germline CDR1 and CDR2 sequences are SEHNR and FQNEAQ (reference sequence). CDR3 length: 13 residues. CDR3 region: CASSLVAAGELFF. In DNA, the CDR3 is TGTGCCAGCAGCTTAGTAGCCGCCGGGGAGCTGTTTTTT.